The table lists the clone carrying this T cell receptor beta chain with a few counts. Its specificity is unknown. This specimen comes from a study of blood T cells in healthy people across ages. Germline-derived CDR1 and CDR2 are SGHVS and FQNEAQ. The V gene end was trimmed by 4 bases and the J gene end by 6 bases; junction bases not matched to a gene: 6. The length of the CDR3 is 13 residues. General study findings and limits: Naive CD4+ cell counts and diversity both ran higher in long-lived than in aged donors.

Primers used in a second PCR of roughly 6 to 11 cycles were a sample-barcoded 5' primer and a J-beta primer mix. TCRdb ran MiXCR on the 5' RACE reads and lists one entry per CDR3 protein. The repertoire consists of about 580,000 distinct CDR3 sequences, with roughly 48% occurring once and the leading ten covering around 23%. The TCR sequence derives from a man older than 75 in good health. The genes are TRBV7-8 and TRBJ2-7; the match to TRBD1 covers 7 bases. What was sequenced was blood. CDR3 protein: CASSSFDRAEQYF. The DNA for the CDR3 is TGTGCCAGCAGCTCCTTTGACAGGGCCGAGCAGTACTTC.